These 21 T cell receptor beta chains share one sample of origin, sequenced in a study of cytomegalovirus exposure and HLA in healthy donors. With 60 Vbeta and 13 Jbeta primers, the PCR was carried out. Measured with immunoSEQ multiplex PCR; TCRdb has only the in-frame clones, and not every one. Among 150,000 to 200,000 clones listed, approximately 81% were seen once. Sequencing was done on a sample of PBMCs. The receptors stem from a man between 25 and 39 years old in good health and CMV-seronegative.

The chain links TRBV5-1 to TRBJ1-1; D is perhaps TRBD1 (6 bases). Between the trimmed V and J ends, which lost 6 bases and 6 bases, there was a span of 9 bases. The CDR3 runs 11 residues. CDR1 is SGHRS, CDR2 YFSETQ, per germline. The CDR3 is CASMGAAEAFF. The CDR3 nucleotides read TGCGCCAGCATGGGGGCGGCTGAAGCTTTCTTT. Together with reference TRBV5-1 and TRBJ1-1, the CDR3 gives the full variable domain: KAGVTQTPRYLIKTRGQQVTLSCSPISGHRSVSWYQQTPGQGLQFLFEYFSETQRNKGNFPGRFSGRQFSNSRSEMNVSTLELGDSALYLCASMGAAEAFFGQGTRLTVV.

This clone was seen a few times. The chain joins TRBV4-3 to TRBJ2-5, with D possibly matching TRBD2 (5 bases). V dropped 0 bases and J dropped 7 bases, with 15 bases sitting between them. Germline-derived CDR1 and CDR2 are LGHNA and YSLEER. The CDR3 totals 15 residues. The CDR3 DNA follows: TGCGCCAGCAGCCAAGATCGGGCCCTAGGAGGGACCCAGTACTTC. Translated, it gives CASSQDRALGGTQYF.

This clone showed up just a few times. The chain has TRBV4-1 and TRBJ1-1; tentative D call: TRBD1 (5 bases). The CDR3 runs 14 residues. V was cut by 4 bases and J by 0 bases, with 9 bases left in between. CDR1 MGHRA and CDR2 YSYEKL come from the germline V gene. This chain's CDR3 is CASSLGGVNTEAFF. The CDR3 coding sequence is TGCGCCAGCAGCCTGGGGGGAGTGAACACTGAAGCTTTCTTT.

This clone was counted a few times. The genes are TRBV6-5 and TRBJ2-5; TRBD1 might be the D (5 bases). Trimming removed 8 bases from V and 0 bases from J, with 13 bases in between. The CDR3 totals 14 residues. Germline V gene data show CDR1 as MNHEY and CDR2 as SVGAGI. Here the CDR3 DNA reads TGTGCCAGCGCGCCAGGGTGGAACCAAGAGACCCAGTACTTC. Amino acids: CASAPGWNQETQYF.

This chain connects TRBV7-9 to TRBJ2-3; TRBD2 matches 9 bases. CDR1 and CDR2 (germline): SEHNR, FQNEAQ (reference sequence). Trimming cost V 3 bases and J 2 bases; bases outside gene matches: 6. The CDR3 loop spans 16 amino acids. The CDR3 nucleotides read TGTGCCAGCAGCTTTTTTGCGGGAGGGGACACAGATACGCAGTATTTT. Protein sequence: CASSFFAGGDTDTQYF.

The chain joins TRBV5-6 to TRBJ2-5, with 10 bases matching TRBD1. Looked up from germline, CDR1 is SGHDT and CDR2 is YYEEEE. This CDR3 contains 16 residues. V dropped 0 bases and J dropped 1; count of bases not matched to a gene: 3. The CDR3 DNA reads as TGTGCCAGCAGCTTGGCGGGACAGGGGCTCCAAGAGACCCAGTACTTC. Its protein is CASSLAGQGLQETQYF.

This clone came up a few times. The chain is built from TRBV30 and TRBJ1-3; D unclear. The CDR3 sequence is 15 residues long. With 4 bases removed from V and 0 bases from J, the gap between germline ends came to 13 bases. The germline V gene has CDR1 GTSNPN and CDR2 SVGIG (reference sequence). DNA of the CDR3: TGTGCCTGGAACCGGGGATCCTCCTCTGGAAACACCATATATTTT. This encodes CAWNRGSSSGNTIYF. Full variable domain (missing parts from reference TRBV30 and TRBJ1-3): SQTIHQWPATLVQPVGSPLSLECTVEGTSNPNLYWYRQAAGRGLQLLFYSVGIGQISSEVPQNLSASRPQDRQFILSSKKLLLSDSGFYLCAWNRGSSSGNTIYFGEGSWLTVV.

The V and J genes are TRBV7-9 and TRBJ2-7; the D gene is possibly TRBD2 (5 bases). This CDR3 region has 15 residues. V was shortened by 3 bases and J by 7 bases, with 19 bases between the two germline ends. The germline gives CDR1 SEHNR, CDR2 FQNEAQ (reference sequence). CDR3 amino acids: CASSFLGTNRGEQYF. CDR3 in DNA: TGTGCCAGCAGCTTCTTAGGAACTAACCGAGGGGAGCAGTACTTC.

The chain is built from TRBV5-1 and TRBJ2-5; the match to TRBD2 covers 9 bases. Germline V gene sequence: CDR1 SGHRS, CDR2 YFSETQ. The CDR3 is 14 amino acids. The V and J ends lost 7 bases and 2 bases, in that order; junction bases with no gene match: 6. The CDR3 DNA reads TGCGCCAGCGCTGGCGGGGGGGCTCAAGAGACCCAGTACTTC. It translates to CASAGGGAQETQYF.

The chain recombines TRBV15 with TRBJ1-5, with TRBD1 matching over 9 bases. The CDR3 sequence is 16 residues long. The junction had 7 bases not matched to a gene; V was cut back by 5 bases and J by 2 bases. Germline assignment: CDR1 LNHNV and CDR2 YYDKDF (reference sequence). CDR3 sequence (DNA): TGTGCCACCAGCGGCGGGACAGGGTCTCGCAATCAGCCCCAGCATTTT. This sequence encodes CATSGGTGSRNQPQHF.

The gene calls are TRBV7-2 and TRBJ2-2, with 11 bases that match TRBD2. The CDR3 extends over 17 amino acids. Per germline, CDR1 SGHTA and CDR2 FQGNSA. Trimming took 4 bases from V and 7 from J; bases not matched to a gene: 11. The CDR3 coding sequence is TGTGCCAGCAGCTCGGAACTAGCGGGAGCAGTAGGCGGGGAGCTGTTTTTT. Translated, it gives CASSSELAGAVGGELFF.

The chain is built from TRBV15 and TRBJ2-5; D may be TRBD1 (5 bases). The CDR3 contains 14 residues. V was cut by 5 bases and J by 5 bases, with 15 bases left in between. CDR1 is LNHNV and CDR2 is YYDKDF in the germline V gene (reference sequence). The CDR3 sequence is CATSFTGPGETQYF. The CDR3 nucleotides read TGTGCCACCAGCTTTACAGGCCCCGGGGAGACCCAGTACTTC.

V and J are TRBV4-2 and TRBJ1-5; D is perhaps TRBD1 (6 bases). Germline CDR1 LGHNA, CDR2 YNFKEQ. V was trimmed by 2 bases and J by 3 bases, leaving 11 bases between them. The CDR3 sequence is 15 residues long. In DNA form, the CDR3 reads TGTGCCAGCAGCCAAACAGGGCCCCTCAATCAGCCCCAGCATTTT. Translating it yields CASSQTGPLNQPQHF.

The rearrangement joins TRBV7-9 to TRBJ1-2; a possible D gene is TRBD1 (6 bases). CDR3 length: 15 amino acids. Deletions cut 5 bases from V and 3 bases from J, with 16 bases between. Germline V gene sequence: CDR1 SEHNR, CDR2 FQNEAQ (reference sequence). DNA of the CDR3: TGTGCCAGCAGCCCCGCAGGGGCCGGCGACTATGGCTACACCTTC. Translating gives CASSPAGAGDYGYTF. Combining the CDR3 with reference TRBV7-9 and TRBJ1-2 gives the whole variable domain DTGVSQNPRHKITKRGQNVTFRCDPISEHNRLYWYRQTLGQGPEFLTYFQNEAQLEKSRLLSDRFSAERPKGSFSTLEIQRTEQGDSAMYLCASSPAGAGDYGYTFGSGTRLTVV.

This clone has just a few counts. V usage is TRBV18 and J usage is TRBJ1-2; possible D gene TRBD1, 5 bases. V was trimmed by 1 base and J by 4 bases, leaving 10 bases between them. The CDR3 runs 14 residues. Germline V gene lookup returns CDR1 KGHSH and CDR2 LQKENI. CDR3 residues: CASSPQDSSYGYTF. The CDR3 DNA sequence: TGTGCCAGCTCACCACAAGACAGCAGCTATGGCTACACCTTC. Combining the CDR3 with reference TRBV18 and TRBJ1-2 gives the whole variable domain NAGVMQNPRHLVRRRGQEARLRCSPMKGHSHVYWYRQLPEEGLKFMVYLQKENIIDESGMPKERFSAEFPKEGPSILRIQQVVRGDSAAYFCASSPQDSSYGYTFGSGTRLTVV.

This sequence joins TRBV5-5 and TRBJ1-2; the D is unclear. CDR1 is SGHKS, CDR2 YYEKEE, per germline (reference sequence). CDR3 length equals 15 residues. V was cut by 2 bases and J by 1 base, with 12 bases left in between. The CDR3 DNA is TGTGCCAGCAGCTTTTCCGCGAGCGTTAACTATGGCTACACCTTC. This translates into CASSFSASVNYGYTF.

The chain uses TRBV6-5 and TRBJ2-1, with 9 bases lining up with TRBD2. V was clipped by 10 bases and J by 3 bases; unmatched bases: 10. There are 15 residues in the CDR3. CDR1 is MNHEY, CDR2 SVGAGI, per germline. CDR3 protein: CATLRREGLYNEQFF. CDR3 sequence (DNA): TGTGCCACCTTAAGGCGGGAGGGCCTCTACAATGAGCAGTTCTTC.

This chain joins TRBV7-3 and TRBJ2-2, with 13 positions matching TRBD2. The CDR3 consists of 15 residues. The V segment lost 5 bases and the J segment 5 bases; nucleotides outside the gene matches: 2. Germline V CDR1 and CDR2: SGHTA, FQGTGA. The CDR3 protein is CASSPGLAGTGELFF. CDR3 nucleotide sequence: TGTGCCAGCAGCCCGGGACTAGCGGGAACCGGGGAGCTGTTTTTT.

The chain joins TRBV6-1 to TRBJ2-6, with D perhaps matching TRBD1 (5 bases). The length of the CDR3 is 19 residues. The V gene's germline CDR1 is MNHNS and CDR2 SASEGT. V was trimmed by 0 bases and J by 0 bases, leaving 15 bases between them. CDR3 amino acids: CASSEALGAPYSGANVLTF. The CDR3 nucleotides read TGTGCCAGCAGTGAAGCGCTAGGGGCCCCCTACTCTGGGGCCAACGTCCTGACTTTC.

The chain joins TRBV28 to TRBJ1-6, with D uncertain. This CDR3 contains 16 residues. CDR1 MDHEN and CDR2 SYDVKM come from the germline V gene. Trimming took off 5 bases at V and 9 bases at J, with 20 bases between the two ends. CDR3 amino acids: CASSTHGGDSGSPLHF. DNA for the CDR3: TGTGCCAGCAGTACCCACGGCGGGGATAGTGGTTCACCCCTCCACTTT.

The CDR3 protein is CASSPRAGPSTDTQYF. DNA for the CDR3: TGTGCCAGTAGTCCTCGAGCGGGGCCTAGCACAGATACGCAGTATTTT. This sequence joins TRBV19 and TRBJ2-3, with 7 bases matching TRBD2. CDR1 is LNHDA, CDR2 SQIVND, per germline (reference sequence). The V gene end was trimmed by 5 bases and the J gene end by 0 bases; junction bases not matched to a gene: 8. CDR3 size: 16 residues.